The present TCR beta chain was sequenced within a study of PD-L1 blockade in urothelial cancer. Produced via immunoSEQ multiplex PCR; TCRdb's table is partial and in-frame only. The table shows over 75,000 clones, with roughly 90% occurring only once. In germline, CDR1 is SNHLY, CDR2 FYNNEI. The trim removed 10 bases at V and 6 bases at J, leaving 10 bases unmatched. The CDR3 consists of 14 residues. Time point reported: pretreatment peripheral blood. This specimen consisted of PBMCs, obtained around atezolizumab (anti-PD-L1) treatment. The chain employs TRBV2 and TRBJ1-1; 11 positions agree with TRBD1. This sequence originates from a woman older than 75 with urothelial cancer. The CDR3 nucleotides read TGTGCCACCAGACCGGACAGGGGGCTTGCTGAAGCTTTCTTT. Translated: CATRPDRGLAEAFF.